Below, 10 T cell receptor beta chains from the same sample are listed, as sequenced in a study of T cell responses to AZD1222 COVID-19 vaccine. Produced via immunoSEQ multiplex PCR; TCRdb's table is partial and in-frame only. This sample carries fewer than 150,000 clones, over 75% of them seen once, and the ten largest clones take 7.7%. Sequencing was performed on peripheral blood, taken on day 0 of AZD1222 vaccination. These receptors came from an adult in good health.

This clone has only one observation. The CDR3 DNA sequence: TGTGCCAGCAGTTTCAGGGGGCCTTTGAACACTGAAGCTTTCTTT. It codes for CASSFRGPLNTEAFF. V is TRBV28 and J is TRBJ1-1; 8 nucleotides line up with TRBD1. Germline values: CDR1 MDHEN, CDR2 SYDVKM. There are 15 residues in the CDR3. The ends lost 3 bases at V and 0 bases at J; junction bases unmatched: 3.

The J gene is TRBJ2-3, the V gene TRBV28; 13 bases are shared with TRBD2. The germline gives CDR1 MDHEN, CDR2 SYDVKM. This CDR3 has 17 amino acids. V shed 6 bases, J shed 2 bases, and the junction held 8 bases outside the gene matches. The CDR3 DNA reads TGTGCCAGCAGCCTGCCGACTAGCGGGAGGACCACAGATACGCAGTATTTT. Amino acids: CASSLPTSGRTTDTQYF.

The chain employs TRBV7-9 and TRBJ2-4; D unresolved. V was pared by 2 bases and J by 0 bases, with 5 bases between. CDR1 and CDR2 (germline): SEHNR, FQNEAQ (reference sequence). This CDR3 is 14 amino acids long. In DNA form, the CDR3 reads TGTGCCAGCAGCTTACACAGAGCCAAAAACATTCAGTACTTC. This gives the protein CASSLHRAKNIQYF.

V gene TRBV24-1 combines with J gene TRBJ2-5, with D possibly being TRBD1 or TRBD2 (5 bases each). The V end lost 5 bases, the J end lost 0 bases, and 6 bases lay between the germline ends. CDR3 length: 13 amino acids. The V gene's germline CDR1 is KGHDR and CDR2 SFDVKD. The chain's CDR3 is CATSGGHQETQYF. In nucleotides, the CDR3 is TGTGCCACCAGTGGGGGACACCAAGAGACCCAGTACTTC.

The chain uses TRBV15 and TRBJ2-7; 7 bases match TRBD2. Trimming at V came to 2 bases and at J to 3 bases, leaving 10 bases not matched to a gene. CDR1 and CDR2 (germline): LNHNV, YYDKDF (reference sequence). The CDR3 extends over 16 amino acids. Here the CDR3 reads CATSRRSGRGSYEQYF. CDR3 coding DNA: TGTGCCACCAGCAGACGCTCGGGACGCGGGAGCTACGAGCAGTACTTC.

This chain joins TRBV11-1 and TRBJ1-6; the D gene is possibly TRBD1 (6 bases). The V and J ends lost 5 bases and 7 bases respectively, with 18 bases between them. The CDR3 is 16 residues long. Germline V gene lookup returns CDR1 SGHAT and CDR2 FQDESV (reference sequence). The DNA of the CDR3 is TGTGCCAGCAGCCCGGACAGACCCCGAGGGAATTCACCCCTCCACTTT. The encoded protein is CASSPDRPRGNSPLHF. The complete variable domain, with remaining parts taken from reference TRBV11-1 and TRBJ1-6, reads EAEVAQSPRYKITEKSQAVAFWCDPISGHATLYWYRQILGQGPELLVQFQDESVVDDSQLPKDRFSAERLKGVDSTLKIQPAELGDSAMYLCASSPDRPRGNSPLHFGNGTRLTVT.

This chain links TRBV7-2 with TRBJ2-1; no clear D gene. Germline loops: CDR1 SGHTA, CDR2 FQGNSA. The V gene lost 5 bases and the J gene lost 9 bases, with 14 bases spanning the gap. CDR3 length: 13 residues. CDR3 bases: TGTGCCAGCAGCCGCATAATTTCCCCTGAGCAGTTCTTC. Translation: CASSRIISPEQFF.

The gene calls are TRBV2 and TRBJ1-1, with D perhaps TRBD1 (5 bases). Germline lookup yields CDR1 SNHLY and CDR2 FYNNEI. This CDR3 spans 13 amino acids. V was trimmed by 6 bases and J by 1 base, leaving 9 bases between them. The CDR3 DNA sequence: TGTGCCAGCAGAACCGACAGGAACACTGAAGCTTTCTTT. It codes for CASRTDRNTEAFF.

This clone occurred a few times. This rearrangement joins TRBV4-1 to TRBJ2-7, with no clear D. Between the trimmed V and J ends, which lost 4 bases and 7 bases, there was a span of 14 bases. This CDR3 is built from 13 residues. The germline V gene has CDR1 MGHRA and CDR2 YSYEKL. The CDR3 nucleotides are TGCGCCAGCAGCCCCCTCGGGCTCCTGGAGCAGTACTTC. Translation gives CASSPLGLLEQYF.

The V and J genes are TRBV15 and TRBJ2-7; the match to TRBD2 covers 9 bases. J was trimmed by 3 bases and V by 0 bases; bases with no gene match: 6. This CDR3 is built from 16 residues. The germline V gene has CDR1 LNHNV and CDR2 YYDKDF (reference sequence). The CDR3 protein is CATSRDRASGVYEQYF. CDR3 DNA: TGTGCCACCAGCAGAGATAGGGCTAGCGGGGTCTACGAGCAGTACTTC.